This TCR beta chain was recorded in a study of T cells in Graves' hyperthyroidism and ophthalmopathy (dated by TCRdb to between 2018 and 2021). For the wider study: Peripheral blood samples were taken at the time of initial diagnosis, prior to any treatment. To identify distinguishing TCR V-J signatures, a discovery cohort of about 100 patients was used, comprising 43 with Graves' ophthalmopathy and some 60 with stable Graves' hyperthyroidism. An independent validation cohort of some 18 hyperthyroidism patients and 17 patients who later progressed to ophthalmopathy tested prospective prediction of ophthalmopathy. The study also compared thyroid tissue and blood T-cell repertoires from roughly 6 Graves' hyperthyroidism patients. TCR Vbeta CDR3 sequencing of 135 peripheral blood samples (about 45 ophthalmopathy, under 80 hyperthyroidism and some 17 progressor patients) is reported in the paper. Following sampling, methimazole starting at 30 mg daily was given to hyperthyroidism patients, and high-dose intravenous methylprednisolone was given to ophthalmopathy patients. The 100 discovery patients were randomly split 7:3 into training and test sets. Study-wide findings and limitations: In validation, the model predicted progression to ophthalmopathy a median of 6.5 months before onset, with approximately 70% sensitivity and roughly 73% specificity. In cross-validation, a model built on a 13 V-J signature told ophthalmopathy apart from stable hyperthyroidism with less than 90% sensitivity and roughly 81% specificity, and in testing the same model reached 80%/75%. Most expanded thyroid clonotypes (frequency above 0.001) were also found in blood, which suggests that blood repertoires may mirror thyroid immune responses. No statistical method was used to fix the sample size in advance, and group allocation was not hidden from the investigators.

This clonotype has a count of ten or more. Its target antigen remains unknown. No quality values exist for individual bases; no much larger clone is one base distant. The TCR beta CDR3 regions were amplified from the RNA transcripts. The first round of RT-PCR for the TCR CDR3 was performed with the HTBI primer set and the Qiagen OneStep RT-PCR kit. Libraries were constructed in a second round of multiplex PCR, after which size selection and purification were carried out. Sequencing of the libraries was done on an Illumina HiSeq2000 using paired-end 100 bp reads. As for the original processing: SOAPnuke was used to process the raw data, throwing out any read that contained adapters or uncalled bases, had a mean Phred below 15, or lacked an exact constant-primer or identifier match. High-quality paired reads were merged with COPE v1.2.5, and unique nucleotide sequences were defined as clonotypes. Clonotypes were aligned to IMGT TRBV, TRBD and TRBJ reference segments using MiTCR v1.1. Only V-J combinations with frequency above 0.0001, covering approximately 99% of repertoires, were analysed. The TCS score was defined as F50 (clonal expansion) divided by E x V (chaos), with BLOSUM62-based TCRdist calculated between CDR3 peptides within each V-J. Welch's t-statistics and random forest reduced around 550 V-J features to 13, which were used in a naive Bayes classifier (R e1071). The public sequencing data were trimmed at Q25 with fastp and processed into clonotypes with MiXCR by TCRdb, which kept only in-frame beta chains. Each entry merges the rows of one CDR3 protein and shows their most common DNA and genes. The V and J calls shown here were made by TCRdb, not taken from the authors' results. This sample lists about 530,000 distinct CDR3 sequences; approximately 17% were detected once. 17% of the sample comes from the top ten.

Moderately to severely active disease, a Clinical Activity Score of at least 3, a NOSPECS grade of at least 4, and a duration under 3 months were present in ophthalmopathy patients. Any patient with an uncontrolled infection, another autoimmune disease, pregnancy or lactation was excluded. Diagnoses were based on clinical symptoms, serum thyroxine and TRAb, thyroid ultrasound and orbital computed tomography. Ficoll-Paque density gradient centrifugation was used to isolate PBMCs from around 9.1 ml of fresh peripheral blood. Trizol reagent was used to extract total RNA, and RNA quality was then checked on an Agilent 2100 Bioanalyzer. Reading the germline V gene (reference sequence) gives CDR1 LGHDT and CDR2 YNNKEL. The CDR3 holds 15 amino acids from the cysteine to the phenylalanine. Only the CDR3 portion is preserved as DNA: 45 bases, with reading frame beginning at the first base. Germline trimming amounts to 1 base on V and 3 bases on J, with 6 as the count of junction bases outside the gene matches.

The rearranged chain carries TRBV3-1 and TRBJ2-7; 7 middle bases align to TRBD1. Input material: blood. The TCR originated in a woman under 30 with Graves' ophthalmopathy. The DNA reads TGTGCCAGCAGCCAAGTCCGGGACAGAGGCTACGAGCAGTACTTC. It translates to CASSQVRDRGYEQYF.